One sample yielded the 29 T cell receptor beta chains listed below, sequenced in a study of blood T cell repertoires in COVID-19. TCRdb keeps only in-frame clones here, not all; method: immunoSEQ multiplex PCR. Seen here are some 180,000 clones, around four fifths observed once, and the top ten hold 2.5% to 3%. Source material: peripheral blood. The receptors originated from a woman of 80 years or more with active or convalescent COVID-19.

The chain has TRBV6-6 and TRBJ1-2; possibly TRBD1 for D (6 bases). V gave up 5 bases and J gave up 7 bases, with 17 bases separating them. Per the germline V gene, CDR1 is MNHNY and CDR2 is SVGAGI (reference sequence). The CDR3 is made up of 14 amino acids. For the CDR3, the DNA is TGTGCCAGCAGTGTAAGACAGGTCGCTTTTGGCTACACCTTC. Its translation is CASSVRQVAFGYTF.

The chain recombines TRBV28 with TRBJ1-6, with D possibly being TRBD1 (6 bases). The CDR3 is made up of 16 amino acids. V lost 3 bases to trimming and J lost 6 bases, with 15 bases between them. Per germline, CDR1 MDHEN and CDR2 SYDVKM. The CDR3 sequence: CASSFGTGIANSPLHF. The DNA for the CDR3 is TGTGCCAGCAGTTTTGGAACAGGGATAGCTAATTCACCCCTCCACTTT.

The chain is built from TRBV7-6 and TRBJ1-3, with TRBD1 matching over 10 bases. This CDR3 is 16 amino acids long. Germline CDR1 is SGHVS and CDR2 is FNYEAQ. The J segment lost 4 bases and the V segment lost 4 bases, leaving 7 bases of the junction unmatched. Written as DNA, the CDR3 is TGTGCCAGCAGCTCAAGGACAGGGGGGGGAGGAAACACCATATATTTT. It translates to CASSSRTGGGGNTIYF.

V is TRBV11-2 and J is TRBJ2-7, with TRBD2 matching over 8 bases. The CDR3 spans 15 residues. Germline V gene sequence: CDR1 SGHAT, CDR2 FQNNGV. Trimming took 7 bases from V and 0 from J; bases not matched to a gene: 8. The CDR3: CASTSSGGLSYEQYF. The CDR3 DNA follows: TGTGCCAGCACCTCATCGGGGGGGCTCTCCTACGAGCAGTACTTC.

This sequence joins TRBV29-1 and TRBJ2-3, with 14 bases that match TRBD2. This CDR3 has 14 amino acids. The germline gives CDR1 SQVTM, CDR2 ANQGSEA. The ends lost 3 bases at V and 6 bases at J; junction bases unmatched: 2. DNA for the CDR3: TGCAGCGTTGAGACTAGCGGGGGGGCCGATACGCAGTATTTT. It translates to CSVETSGGADTQYF.

This chain joins TRBV5-4 and TRBJ1-1; weak D call: TRBD1 (5 bases). Germline V gene sequence: CDR1 SGHNT, CDR2 YYREEE (reference sequence). This CDR3 has 15 residues. V was cut by 4 bases and J by 0 bases, with 13 bases left in between. CDR3 nucleotides: TGTGCCAGCAGCACGGGTGGGGCGCTGAACACTGAAGCTTTCTTT. It specifies CASSTGGALNTEAFF.

The V and J genes are TRBV5-4 and TRBJ1-2, with D possibly matching TRBD1 (6 bases). Germline CDR1 is SGHNT and CDR2 is YYREEE (reference sequence). This CDR3 spans 13 amino acids. Trimming pared 4 bases from V and 9 bases from J, leaving 16 bases between. CDR3 sequence: CASSPTGTTSYTF. CDR3 nucleotide sequence: TGTGCCAGCAGCCCGACAGGTACAACGAGCTACACCTTC.

The rearrangement uses TRBV7-9 and TRBJ1-1; D remains ambiguous. Germline V gives CDR1 SEHNR, CDR2 FQNEAQ (reference sequence). The V end was cut by 2 bases, the J end by 3 bases, with 19 bases between. This CDR3 has 17 amino acids. CDR3 nucleotide sequence: TGTGCCAGCAGCTTATATAGTGCGCCCTTTATAGACACTGAAGCTTTCTTT. It is translated as CASSLYSAPFIDTEAFF.

The chain combines TRBV28 with TRBJ1-2, with 7 bases fitting TRBD1. V shed 8 bases and J 2 bases; nucleotides not matched to a gene: 2. From germline, CDR1 is MDHEN and CDR2 SYDVKM. This CDR3 has 12 residues. CDR3 coding DNA: TGTGCCAGCCGACAGGGCAACTATGGCTACACCTTC. It encodes CASRQGNYGYTF.

The V gene is TRBV25-1, the J gene TRBJ1-3; D might be TRBD1 (6 bases). The germline V gene has CDR1 MGHDK and CDR2 SYGVNS. The CDR3 totals 16 residues. V shed 3 bases and J shed 3 bases, with 15 bases lying between them. As DNA, the CDR3 is TGTGCCAGCAGTGACAAGGGGGGGGCGCTTGGAAACACCATATATTTT. Translating it yields CASSDKGGALGNTIYF.

This chain links TRBV5-1 with TRBJ1-2, with TRBD1 as a possible D gene (5 bases). CDR3 length equals 19 residues. V dropped 0 bases and J dropped 6 bases, with 27 bases sitting between them. Germline assignment: CDR1 SGHRS and CDR2 YFSETQ. For the CDR3, the DNA is TGCGCCAGCAGCTTGGGGGGTGGGACCGCATCCGGGACTCACAATGGCTACACCTTC. It is translated as CASSLGGGTASGTHNGYTF.

The rearrangement joins TRBV4-1 to TRBJ2-2; 7 nucleotides align to TRBD1. Unmatched junction bases numbered 2, after V lost 0 bases and J lost 1 base. Germline CDR1 and CDR2: MGHRA and YSYEKL. This CDR3 has 16 amino acids. This CDR3 reads CASSQERGRNTGELFF. CDR3 nucleotides: TGCGCCAGCAGCCAAGAGAGGGGGCGGAACACCGGGGAGCTGTTTTTT.

The genes are TRBV2 and TRBJ1-2; D not certain. Germline CDR1 is SNHLY and CDR2 is FYNNEI. The CDR3 consists of 12 residues. Trimming took off 4 bases at V and 6 bases at J, with 9 bases between the two ends. The CDR3 nucleotides are TGTGCCAGCAGTGTCCCCCCGGATGGCTACACCTTC. Its translation: CASSVPPDGYTF. The variable domain in full, with the rest retrieved from reference TRBV2 and TRBJ1-2, is EPEVTQTPSHQVTQMGQEVILRCVPISNHLYFYWYRQILGQKVEFLVSFYNNEISEKSEIFDDQFSVERPDGSNFTLKIRSTKLEDSAMYFCASSVPPDGYTFGSGTRLTVV.

The chain combines TRBV18 with TRBJ2-7, with D perhaps matching TRBD2 (6 bases). Trimming cost V 3 bases and J 2 bases, with 11 bases left between them. The CDR3 loop spans 14 amino acids. Germline values: CDR1 KGHSH, CDR2 LQKENI. CDR3 in amino acids: CASSPGLTAYEQYF. CDR3 in DNA: TGTGCCAGCTCACCGGGACTGACCGCCTACGAGCAGTACTTC.

CDR3 residues: CASSGEGWTDTQYF. The CDR3 DNA follows: TGTGCCAGCAGCGGGGAGGGGTGGACAGATACGCAGTATTTT. J is TRBJ2-3 and V is TRBV9; 7 positions match TRBD2. With 3 bases clipped from V and 3 bases from J, the junction kept 4 bases outside the gene matches. The CDR3 length is 14 residues. Germline lookup yields CDR1 SGDLS and CDR2 YYNGEE. The full variable domain, with the rest looked up from reference TRBV9 and TRBJ2-3, is DSGVTQTPKHLITATGQRVTLRCSPRSGDLSVYWYQQSLDQGLQFLIQYYNGEERAKGNILERFSAQQFPDLHSELNLSSLELGDSALYFCASSGEGWTDTQYFGPGTRLTVL.

This clone was seen once. The gene calls are TRBV7-2 and TRBJ2-7; 10 bases fit TRBD1. Trimming cost V 5 bases and J 7 bases; bases outside gene matches: 5. CDR1 is SGHTA, CDR2 FQGNSA, per germline. The length of the CDR3 is 13 residues. CDR3 bases: TGTGCCAGCAGCGGGGACAGGGGTAGAGAGCAGTACTTC. This encodes CASSGDRGREQYF.

The chain couples TRBV2 to TRBJ2-1, with a possible D match to TRBD1 (6 bases). Trimming took 7 bases from V and 7 from J, leaving 14 bases between them. The germline gives CDR1 SNHLY, CDR2 FYNNEI. This CDR3 has 13 residues. The CDR3 loop is CASTGTGWNEQFF. CDR3 sequence (DNA): TGTGCCAGCACAGGTACAGGGTGGAATGAGCAGTTCTTC.

The chain employs TRBV3-1 (or the pseudogene TRBV3-2) and TRBJ2-5, with 11 bases lining up with TRBD2. Germline V gene sequence: CDR1 LGHDT, CDR2 YNNKEL (reference sequence). The CDR3 consists of 17 residues. V trimming: 1 base; J trimming: 3 bases; junction bases outside the gene matches: 7. The CDR3 coding sequence is TGTGCCAGCAGCCAAGTCCTGGGACTAGCGGAGAAAGAGACCCAGTACTTC. It translates to CASSQVLGLAEKETQYF.

The chain carries TRBV2 and TRBJ2-5; 8 bases line up with TRBD2. This CDR3 comprises 13 residues. Germline V gene data show CDR1 as SNHLY and CDR2 as FYNNEI. V lost 6 bases and J lost 5; bases outside the gene matches: 5. CDR3 region: CASSRGGRETQYF. The CDR3 nucleotides read TGTGCCAGCAGCCGGGGGGGCCGTGAGACCCAGTACTTC.

The chain combines TRBV28 with TRBJ1-6, with D tentatively TRBD1 (6 bases). V lost 6 bases to trimming and J lost 14 bases, with 20 bases between them. The CDR3 is 14 residues long. Germline CDR1 is MDHEN and CDR2 is SYDVKM. This chain's CDR3 is CASSGGQILGTLHF. DNA of the CDR3: TGTGCCAGCAGCGGAGGACAGATCTTAGGGACCCTCCACTTT.

This clone was recorded once. The V gene is TRBV29-1, the J gene TRBJ1-4; 7 nucleotides line up with TRBD1. CDR1 and CDR2 (germline): SQVTM, ANQGSEA. Germline trimming cut 6 bases from V and 12 bases from J; bases unmatched to any gene: 7. The CDR3 runs to 11 residues. CDR3 protein: CSVEHGTELFF. The CDR3 DNA is TGCAGCGTAGAACACGGGACAGAACTGTTTTTT.

The chain uses TRBV27 and TRBJ1-2, with D maybe TRBD1 (6 bases). The CDR3 contains 15 residues. V was shortened by 5 bases and J by 5 bases, with 18 bases between the two germline ends. The germline gives CDR1 MNHEY, CDR2 SMNVEV (reference sequence). The CDR3 region is CASSPSSGGAYGYTF. The CDR3 DNA reads TGTGCCAGCAGTCCATCCTCCGGGGGGGCTTATGGCTACACCTTC.

The genes are TRBV7-2 and TRBJ2-7; 12 nucleotides align to TRBD2. The CDR3 consists of 16 residues. V dropped 3 bases and J dropped 2; count of bases not matched to a gene: 5. Per germline, CDR1 SGHTA and CDR2 FQGNSA. In nucleotides, the CDR3 is TGTGCCAGCAGCTTTGGAGCTAGCGGGGGGGCCTACGAGCAGTACTTC. Translation gives CASSFGASGGAYEQYF. The variable domain in full, with the rest retrieved from reference TRBV7-2 and TRBJ2-7, is GAGVSQSPSNKVTEKGKDVELRCDPISGHTALYWYRQSLGQGLEFLIYFQGNSAPDKSGLPSDRFSAERTGGSVSTLTIQRTQQEDSAVYLCASSFGASGGAYEQYFGPGTRLTVT.

This clone came up once. The chain links TRBV15 to TRBJ2-1, with D perhaps matching TRBD2 (6 bases). Trimming left V 3 bases short and J 2 bases short, with 11 bases between. This CDR3 has 15 amino acids. Germline CDR1 is LNHNV and CDR2 is YYDKDF (reference sequence). The CDR3 coding sequence is TGTGCCACCAGCAGGACTAGTAGCCCCTACAATGAGCAGTTCTTC. Translation gives CATSRTSSPYNEQFF.

This rearrangement joins TRBV5-1 to TRBJ2-2; the D gene is possibly TRBD2 (6 bases). Looked up from germline, CDR1 is SGHRS and CDR2 is YFSETQ. The CDR3 covers 13 residues. V shed 6 bases and J shed 7 bases, with 13 bases lying between them. The CDR3 coding sequence is TGCGCCAGCATGGCGGGGTCGGACGGGGAGCTGTTTTTT. As protein: CASMAGSDGELFF.

The chain links TRBV2 to TRBJ1-5; a weak D match, TRBD1 (6 bases). The length of the CDR3 is 15 residues. CDR1 SNHLY and CDR2 FYNNEI come from the germline V gene. Deletions cut 5 bases from V and 0 bases from J, with 11 bases between. CDR3 amino acids: CASSSDSVSNQPQHF. The CDR3, as DNA: TGTGCCAGCAGTTCGGACAGTGTTAGCAATCAGCCCCAGCATTTT. Supplemented by reference TRBV2 and TRBJ1-5, the full variable domain reads EPEVTQTPSHQVTQMGQEVILRCVPISNHLYFYWYRQILGQKVEFLVSFYNNEISEKSEIFDDQFSVERPDGSNFTLKIRSTKLEDSAMYFCASSSDSVSNQPQHFGDGTRLSIL.

The chain carries TRBV28 and TRBJ1-2; 8 bases map to TRBD1. CDR3 length: 13 residues. V shed 4 bases and J 8 bases; nucleotides not matched to a gene: 6. Germline-derived CDR1 and CDR2 are MDHEN and SYDVKM. As DNA, the CDR3 is TGTGCCAGCAGTTCGGACAGGGCGCGGGGCTACACCTTC. It encodes CASSSDRARGYTF.

The rearrangement joins TRBV12-3 or TRBV12-4 to TRBJ2-2; 7 bases align to TRBD2. CDR3 length equals 13 residues. V shed 8 bases and J 5 bases; nucleotides not matched to a gene: 5. The CDR3 region is CASGRGVTGELFF. The DNA of the CDR3 is TGTGCCAGCGGACGGGGGGTAACCGGGGAGCTGTTTTTT.

This clone was seen more than once but under ten times. This chain uses TRBV7-9 with TRBJ2-7; tentative D call: TRBD2 (6 bases). The CDR3 sequence is 17 residues long. The V and J ends lost 5 bases and 6 bases respectively, with 26 bases between them. Per the germline V gene, CDR1 is SEHNR and CDR2 is FQNEAQ (reference sequence). The CDR3 region is CASSTEPSGLLLGEQYF. The DNA of the CDR3 is TGTGCCAGCAGCACCGAACCCTCGGGACTCCTATTAGGCGAGCAGTACTTC.